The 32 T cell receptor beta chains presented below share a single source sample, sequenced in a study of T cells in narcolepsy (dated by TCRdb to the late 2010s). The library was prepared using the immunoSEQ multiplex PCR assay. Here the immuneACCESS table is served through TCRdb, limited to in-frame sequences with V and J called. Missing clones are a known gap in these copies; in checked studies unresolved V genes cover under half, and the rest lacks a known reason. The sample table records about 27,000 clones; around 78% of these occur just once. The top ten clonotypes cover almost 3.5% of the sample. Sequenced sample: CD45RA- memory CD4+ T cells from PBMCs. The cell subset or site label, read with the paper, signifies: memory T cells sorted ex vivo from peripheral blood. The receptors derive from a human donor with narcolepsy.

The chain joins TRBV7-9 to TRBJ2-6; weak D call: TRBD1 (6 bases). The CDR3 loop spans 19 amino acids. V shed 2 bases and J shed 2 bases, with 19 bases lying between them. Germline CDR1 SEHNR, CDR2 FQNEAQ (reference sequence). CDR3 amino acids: CASSLPRGTEMAGANVLTF. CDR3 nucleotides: TGTGCCAGCAGCTTACCCAGGGGCACGGAAATGGCTGGGGCCAACGTCCTGACTTTC.

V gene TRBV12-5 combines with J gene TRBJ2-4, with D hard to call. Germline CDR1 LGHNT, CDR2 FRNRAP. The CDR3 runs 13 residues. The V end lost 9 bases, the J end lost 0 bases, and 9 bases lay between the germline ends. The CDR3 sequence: CARTVLAKNIQYF. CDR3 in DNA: TGTGCTAGGACGGTTCTAGCCAAAAACATTCAGTACTTC.

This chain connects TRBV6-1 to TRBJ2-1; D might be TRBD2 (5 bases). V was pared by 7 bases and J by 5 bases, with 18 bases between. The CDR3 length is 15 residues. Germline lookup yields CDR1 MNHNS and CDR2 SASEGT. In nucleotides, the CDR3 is TGTGCCAGCACTCTGTCTGCGGGTGGACACAATGAGCAGTTCTTC. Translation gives CASTLSAGGHNEQFF.

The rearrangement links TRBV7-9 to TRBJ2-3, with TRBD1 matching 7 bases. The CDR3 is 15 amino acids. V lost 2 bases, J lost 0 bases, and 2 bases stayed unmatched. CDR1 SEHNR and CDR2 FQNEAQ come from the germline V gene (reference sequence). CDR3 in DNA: TGTGCCAGCAGCTTATGGGACAGTAGCACAGATACGCAGTATTTT. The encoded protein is CASSLWDSSTDTQYF.

In nucleotides, the CDR3 is TGTGCCTGGGCGGGGGTAGGAGCTGGAAACACCATATATTTT. It translates to CAWAGVGAGNTIYF. The rearrangement uses TRBV30 and TRBJ1-3; a possible D gene is TRBD1 (5 bases). Trimming took off 5 bases at V and 2 bases at J, with 13 bases between the two ends. The CDR3 has 14 amino acids. Germline V gene data show CDR1 as GTSNPN and CDR2 as SVGIG (reference sequence).

The CDR3 DNA reads TGTGCCAGCAGATCGGGGCGGGGCACCTACGAGCAGTACTTC. It encodes CASRSGRGTYEQYF. This rearrangement joins TRBV7-2 to TRBJ2-7, with D maybe TRBD2 (6 bases). CDR3 size: 14 residues. Germline values: CDR1 SGHTA, CDR2 FQGNSA. Deletions cut 6 bases from V and 2 bases from J, with 14 bases between.

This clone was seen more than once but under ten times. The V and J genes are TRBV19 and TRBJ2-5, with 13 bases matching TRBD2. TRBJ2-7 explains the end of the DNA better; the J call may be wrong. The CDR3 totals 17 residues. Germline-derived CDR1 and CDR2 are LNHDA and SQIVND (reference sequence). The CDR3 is CASSRGLAGPSSYEQYF. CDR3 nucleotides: TGTGCCAGTAGTCGGGGACTAGCGGGGCCTAGCTCCTACGAGCAGTACTTC.

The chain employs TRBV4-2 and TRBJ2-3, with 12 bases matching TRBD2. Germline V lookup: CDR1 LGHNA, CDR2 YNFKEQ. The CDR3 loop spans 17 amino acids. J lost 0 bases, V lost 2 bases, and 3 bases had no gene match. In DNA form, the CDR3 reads TGTGCCAGCAGCCAAAGACTAGCGGGGGATAGCACAGATACGCAGTATTTT. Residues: CASSQRLAGDSTDTQYF.

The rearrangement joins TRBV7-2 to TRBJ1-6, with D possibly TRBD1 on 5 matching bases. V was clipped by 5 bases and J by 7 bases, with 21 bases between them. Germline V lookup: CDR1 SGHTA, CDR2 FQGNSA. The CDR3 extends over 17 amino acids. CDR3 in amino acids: CASSLTSGGRKNSPLHF. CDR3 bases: TGTGCCAGCAGCCTGACCTCCGGGGGACGGAAAAATTCACCCCTCCACTTT.

The DNA of the CDR3 is TGTGCCAGCAGCACCCATCGCGGGACAGGGCACTACGAGCAGTACTTC. This encodes CASSTHRGTGHYEQYF. The V and J genes are TRBV7-9 and TRBJ2-7; 9 bases agree with TRBD1. The CDR3 contains 16 residues. The V segment lost 5 bases and the J segment 3 bases; nucleotides outside the gene matches: 11. Per germline, CDR1 SEHNR and CDR2 FQNEAQ (reference sequence).

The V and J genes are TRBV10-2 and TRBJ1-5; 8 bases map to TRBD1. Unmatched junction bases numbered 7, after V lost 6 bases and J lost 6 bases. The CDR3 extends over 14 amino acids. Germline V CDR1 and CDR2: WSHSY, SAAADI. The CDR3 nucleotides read TGCGCCAGCAGGGTGGACAGGGTGGGTCAGCCCCAGCATTTT. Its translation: CASRVDRVGQPQHF.

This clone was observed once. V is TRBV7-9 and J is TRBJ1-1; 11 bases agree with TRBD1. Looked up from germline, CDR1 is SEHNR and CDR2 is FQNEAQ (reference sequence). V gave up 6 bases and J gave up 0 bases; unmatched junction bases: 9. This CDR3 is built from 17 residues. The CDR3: CASRPPRTGGVNTEAFF. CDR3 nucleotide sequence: TGTGCCAGCAGACCACCCCGGACAGGGGGCGTGAACACTGAAGCTTTCTTT.

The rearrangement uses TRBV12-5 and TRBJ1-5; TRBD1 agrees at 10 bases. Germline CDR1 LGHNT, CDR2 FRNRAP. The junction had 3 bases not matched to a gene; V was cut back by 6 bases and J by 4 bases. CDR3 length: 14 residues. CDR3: CASGMDRGNQPQHF. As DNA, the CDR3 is TGTGCTAGTGGGATGGACAGGGGGAATCAGCCCCAGCATTTT.

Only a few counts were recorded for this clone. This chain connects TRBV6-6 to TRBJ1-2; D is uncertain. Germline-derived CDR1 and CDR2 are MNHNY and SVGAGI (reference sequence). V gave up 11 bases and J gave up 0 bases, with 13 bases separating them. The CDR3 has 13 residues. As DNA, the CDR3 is TGTGCCGCCAGCAAGGATCCTAACTATGGCTACACCTTC. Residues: CAASKDPNYGYTF.

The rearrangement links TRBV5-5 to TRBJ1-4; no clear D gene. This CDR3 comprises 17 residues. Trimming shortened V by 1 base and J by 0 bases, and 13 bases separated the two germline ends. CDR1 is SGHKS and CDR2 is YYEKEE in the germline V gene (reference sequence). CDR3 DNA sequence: TGTGCCAGCAGCTTGCGAGATTCGGGTGCAACTAATGAAAAACTGTTTTTT. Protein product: CASSLRDSGATNEKLFF.

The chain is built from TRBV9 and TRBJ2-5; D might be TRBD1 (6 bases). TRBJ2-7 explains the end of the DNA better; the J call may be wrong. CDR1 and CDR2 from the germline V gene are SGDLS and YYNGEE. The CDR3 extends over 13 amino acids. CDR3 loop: CASSVRGSYEQYF. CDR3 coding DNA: TGTGCCAGCAGCGTAAGGGGGTCCTACGAGCAGTACTTC.

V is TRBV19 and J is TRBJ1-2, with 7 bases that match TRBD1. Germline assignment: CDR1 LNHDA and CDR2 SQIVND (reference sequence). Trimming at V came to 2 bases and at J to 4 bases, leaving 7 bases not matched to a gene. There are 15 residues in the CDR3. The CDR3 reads CASSIQTGTVYGYTF. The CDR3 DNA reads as TGTGCCAGTAGTATACAGACAGGGACAGTCTATGGCTACACCTTC.

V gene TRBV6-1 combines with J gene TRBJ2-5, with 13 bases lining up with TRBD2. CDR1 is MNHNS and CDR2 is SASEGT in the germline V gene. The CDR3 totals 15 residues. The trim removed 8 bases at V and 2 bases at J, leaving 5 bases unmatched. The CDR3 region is CASGPGLAGQETQYF. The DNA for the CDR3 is TGTGCCAGCGGACCGGGACTAGCGGGGCAAGAGACCCAGTACTTC.

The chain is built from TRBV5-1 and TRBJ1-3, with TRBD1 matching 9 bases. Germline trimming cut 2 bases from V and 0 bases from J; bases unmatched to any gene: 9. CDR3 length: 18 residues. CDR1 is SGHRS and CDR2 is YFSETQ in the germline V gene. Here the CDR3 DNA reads TGCGCCAGCAGCTTATTCCCGGGACAGGGTTCCTCTGGAAACACCATATATTTT. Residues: CASSLFPGQGSSGNTIYF.

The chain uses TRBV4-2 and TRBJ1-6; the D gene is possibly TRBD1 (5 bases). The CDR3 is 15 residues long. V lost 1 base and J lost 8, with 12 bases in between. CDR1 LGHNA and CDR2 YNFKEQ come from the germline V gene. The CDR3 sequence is CASSQAGQDYSPLHF. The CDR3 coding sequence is TGTGCCAGCAGCCAAGCGGGGCAGGACTATTCACCCCTCCACTTT.

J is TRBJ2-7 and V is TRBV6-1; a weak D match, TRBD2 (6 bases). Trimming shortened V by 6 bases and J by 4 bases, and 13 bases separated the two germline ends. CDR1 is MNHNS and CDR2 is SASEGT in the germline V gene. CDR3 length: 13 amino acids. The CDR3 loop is CASRETSFYEQYF. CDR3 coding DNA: TGTGCCAGCAGGGAGACTAGTTTTTACGAGCAGTACTTC.

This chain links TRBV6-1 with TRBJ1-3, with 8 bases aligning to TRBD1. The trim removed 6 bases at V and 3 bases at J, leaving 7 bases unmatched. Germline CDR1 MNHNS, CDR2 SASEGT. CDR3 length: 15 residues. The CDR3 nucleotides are TGTGCCAGCAGATTGCAGGGGGCCCTTGGAAACACCATATATTTT. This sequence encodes CASRLQGALGNTIYF.

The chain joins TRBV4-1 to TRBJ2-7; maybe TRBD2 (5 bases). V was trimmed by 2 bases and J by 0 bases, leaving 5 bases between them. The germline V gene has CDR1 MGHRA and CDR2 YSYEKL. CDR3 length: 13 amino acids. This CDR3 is CASSQSGSYEQYF. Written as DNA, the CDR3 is TGCGCCAGCAGCCAAAGCGGCTCCTACGAGCAGTACTTC.

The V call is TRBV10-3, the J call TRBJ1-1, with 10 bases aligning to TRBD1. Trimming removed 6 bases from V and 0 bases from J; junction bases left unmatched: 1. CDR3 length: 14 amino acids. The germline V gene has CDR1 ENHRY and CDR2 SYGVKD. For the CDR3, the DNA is TGTGCCATCAGAGACAGGGGGCTGAACACTGAAGCTTTCTTT. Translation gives CAIRDRGLNTEAFF.

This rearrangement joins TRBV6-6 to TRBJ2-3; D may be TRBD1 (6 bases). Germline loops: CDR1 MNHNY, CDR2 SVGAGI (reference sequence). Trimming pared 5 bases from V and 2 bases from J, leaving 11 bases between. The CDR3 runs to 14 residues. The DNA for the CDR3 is TGTGCCAGCAGTGACCAGGGGTACACAGATACGCAGTATTTT. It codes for CASSDQGYTDTQYF.

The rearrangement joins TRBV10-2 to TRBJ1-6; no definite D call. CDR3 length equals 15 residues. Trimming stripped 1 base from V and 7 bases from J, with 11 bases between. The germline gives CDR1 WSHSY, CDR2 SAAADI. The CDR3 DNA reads TGCGCCAGCAGTGAGTTGCCAGGAGTGAATTCACCCCTCCACTTT. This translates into CASSELPGVNSPLHF.

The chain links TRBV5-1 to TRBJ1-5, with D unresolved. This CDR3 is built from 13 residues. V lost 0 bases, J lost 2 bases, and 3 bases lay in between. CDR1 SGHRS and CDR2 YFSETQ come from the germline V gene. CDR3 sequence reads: CASSLDRNQPQHF. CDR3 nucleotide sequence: TGCGCCAGCAGCTTGGACCGCAATCAGCCCCAGCATTTT.

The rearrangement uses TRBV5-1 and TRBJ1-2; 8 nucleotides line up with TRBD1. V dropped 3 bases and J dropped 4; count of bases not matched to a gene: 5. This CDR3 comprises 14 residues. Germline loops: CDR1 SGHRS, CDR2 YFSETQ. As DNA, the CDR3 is TGCGCCAGCAGCTCAGGACAGGGCATCTATGGCTACACCTTC. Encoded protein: CASSSGQGIYGYTF. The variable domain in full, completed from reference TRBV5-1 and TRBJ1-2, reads KAGVTQTPRYLIKTRGQQVTLSCSPISGHRSVSWYQQTPGQGLQFLFEYFSETQRNKGNFPGRFSGRQFSNSRSEMNVSTLELGDSALYLCASSSGQGIYGYTFGSGTRLTVV.

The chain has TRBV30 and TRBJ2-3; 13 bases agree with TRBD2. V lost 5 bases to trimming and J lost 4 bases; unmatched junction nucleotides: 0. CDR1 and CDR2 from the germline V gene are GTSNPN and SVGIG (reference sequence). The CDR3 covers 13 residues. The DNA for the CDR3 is TGTGCCTGGGGGACTAGCGGGGCAGATACGCAGTATTTT. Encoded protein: CAWGTSGADTQYF.

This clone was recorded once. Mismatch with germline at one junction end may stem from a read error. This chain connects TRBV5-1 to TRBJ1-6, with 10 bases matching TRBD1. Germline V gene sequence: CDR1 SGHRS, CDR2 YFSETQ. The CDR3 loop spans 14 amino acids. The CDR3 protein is CASSLDRGNSPLHF. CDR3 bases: TGTGCCAGCAGCCTGGACAGGGGGAATTCACCCCTCCACTTT.

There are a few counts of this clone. DNA for the CDR3: TGTGCCAGCAGGCAGGATCGGACCGGGGAGCTGTTTTTT. Translating it yields CASRQDRTGELFF. The V gene is TRBV6-1, the J gene TRBJ2-2; D remains unclear. CDR3 size: 13 residues. The V end lost 6 bases, the J end lost 5 bases, and 10 bases lay between the germline ends. Germline CDR1 MNHNS, CDR2 SASEGT.

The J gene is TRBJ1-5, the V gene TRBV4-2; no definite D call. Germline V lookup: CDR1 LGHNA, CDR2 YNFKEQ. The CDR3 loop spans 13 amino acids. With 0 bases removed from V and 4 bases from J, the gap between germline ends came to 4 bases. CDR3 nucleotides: TGTGCCAGCAGCCAAGACAGGAATCAGCCCCAGCATTTT. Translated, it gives CASSQDRNQPQHF.